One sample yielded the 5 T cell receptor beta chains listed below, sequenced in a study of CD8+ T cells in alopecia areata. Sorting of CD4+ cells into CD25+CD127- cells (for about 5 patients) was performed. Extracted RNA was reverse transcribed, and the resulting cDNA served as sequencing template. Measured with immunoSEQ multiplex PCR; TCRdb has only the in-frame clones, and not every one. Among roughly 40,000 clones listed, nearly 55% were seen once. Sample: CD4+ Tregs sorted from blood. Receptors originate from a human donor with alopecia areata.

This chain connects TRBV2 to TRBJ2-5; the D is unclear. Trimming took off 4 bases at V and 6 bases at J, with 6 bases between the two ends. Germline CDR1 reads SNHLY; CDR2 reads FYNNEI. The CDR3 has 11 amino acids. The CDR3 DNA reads TGTGCCAGCAGTGTAGACCAGACCCAGTACTTC. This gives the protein CASSVDQTQYF.

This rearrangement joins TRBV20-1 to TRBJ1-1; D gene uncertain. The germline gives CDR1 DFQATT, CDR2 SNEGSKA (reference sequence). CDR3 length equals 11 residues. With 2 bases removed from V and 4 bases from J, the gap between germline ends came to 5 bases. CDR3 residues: CSARTGTEAFF. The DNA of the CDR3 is TGCAGTGCTAGAACGGGCACTGAAGCTTTCTTT.

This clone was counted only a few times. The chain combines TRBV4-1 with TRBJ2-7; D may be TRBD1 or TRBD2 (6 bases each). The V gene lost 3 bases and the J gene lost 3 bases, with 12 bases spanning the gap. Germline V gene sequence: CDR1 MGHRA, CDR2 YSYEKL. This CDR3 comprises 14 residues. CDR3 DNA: TGCGCCAGCAGCCACTCAGGAGGGGGCTACGAGCAGTACTTC. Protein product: CASSHSGGGYEQYF.

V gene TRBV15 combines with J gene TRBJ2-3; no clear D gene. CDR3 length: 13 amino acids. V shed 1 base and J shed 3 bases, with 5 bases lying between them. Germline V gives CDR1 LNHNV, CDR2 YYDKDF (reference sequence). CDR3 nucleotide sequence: TGTGCCACCAGCAGAGGCCATACAGATACGCAGTATTTT. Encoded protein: CATSRGHTDTQYF.

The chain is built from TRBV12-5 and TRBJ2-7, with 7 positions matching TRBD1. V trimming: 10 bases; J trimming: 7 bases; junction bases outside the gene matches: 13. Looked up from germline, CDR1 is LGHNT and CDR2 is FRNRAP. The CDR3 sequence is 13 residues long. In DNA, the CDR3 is TGTGCTAACCTAACACCCCGGGACAGAGAGCAGTACTTC. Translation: CANLTPRDREQYF.